This TCR beta chain was sequenced in a study of radiation and T cells in renal cell carcinoma. Overall study findings and caveats: Top tumor clonotypes rose in blood 2 weeks post-radiation, then contracted. Pretreatment tumor biopsies were lacking, so baseline clonotypes are unknown.

Generated by immunoSEQ multiplex PCR, the TCRdb table keeps only in-frame clones and is missing some. The table records some 43,000 clones, about 82% of them present only once. Time point defined: blood 4 weeks post-SBRT, at nephrectomy. Treatment: 15 Gy SBRT to primary tumor, nephrectomy 4 weeks later. Nephrectomy followed 15 Gy stereotactic body radiation by 4 weeks. About this clone itself: The antigen remains unidentified.

With V trimmed by 3 bases and J by 8 bases, 4 bases remained unmatched. Germline-derived CDR1 and CDR2 are LNHDA and SQIVND (reference sequence). This CDR3 has 14 residues. The sequences come from blood, collected from a patient whose treatment included radiotherapy and nephrectomy. This clonotype was obtained from a woman in her 70s with renal cell carcinoma. The gene calls are TRBV19 and TRBJ1-2; 12 bases align to TRBD1. The CDR3 spells CASSIRDRGRGYTF. The DNA of the CDR3 is TGTGCCAGTAGTATCCGGGACAGGGGGCGAGGCTACACCTTC.